One and the same sample provided the 12 T cell receptor beta chains below, sequenced in a study of shared clonotypes between healthy human individuals. The data were produced by immunoSEQ multiplex PCR, yet TCRdb's version contains in-frame clones alone and is incomplete. The data show about 2.1 million clones, about 93% seen once. CD45RO-negative cells were positively selected for CCR7, leaving out terminally differentiated effector memory CD45RA+ cells. The specimen sequenced was naive CD8+ T cells from PBMCs. The receptors here all came from a young man in good health. Some clones in this sample may be carry-over from other donors' samples.

The V and J genes are TRBV2 and TRBJ2-1; TRBD2 might be the D (5 bases). CDR3 length: 12 amino acids. V was cut by 11 bases and J by 9 bases, with 17 bases left in between. Germline CDR1 reads SNHLY; CDR2 reads FYNNEI. The CDR3 is CASGIKVVEQFF. CDR3 DNA sequence: TGTGCCTCCGGGATAAAGGTGGTTGAGCAGTTCTTC.

This chain uses TRBV27 with TRBJ1-1; 8 bases are shared with TRBD1. Germline V gene data show CDR1 as MNHEY and CDR2 as SMNVEV (reference sequence). Trimming cost V 4 bases and J 8 bases; bases outside gene matches: 6. CDR3 length: 13 residues. The CDR3 DNA sequence: TGTGCCAGCAGTTGGGGGGGGGACAGGGAAGCTTTCTTT. Amino acid sequence: CASSWGGDREAFF.

This chain connects TRBV5-5 to TRBJ2-7, with TRBD2 matching over 8 bases. Germline CDR1 SGHKS, CDR2 YYEKEE (reference sequence). The CDR3 is made up of 18 amino acids. Trimming removed 4 bases from V and 5 bases from J; junction bases left unmatched: 20. The CDR3 loop reads CASSAKGLAGALFHEQYF. The DNA for the CDR3 is TGTGCCAGCAGCGCCAAAGGGCTAGCGGGTGCTCTTTTCCACGAGCAGTACTTC.

V and J are TRBV5-8 and TRBJ2-7, with D maybe TRBD1 (6 bases). Germline-derived CDR1 and CDR2 are SGHTS and YDEGEE. The V and J ends lost 2 bases and 1 base respectively, with 13 bases between them. CDR3 length: 15 residues. CDR3 sequence (DNA): TGTGCCAGCAGCTTTGGCAGGGGTATTTCCTACGAGCAGTACTTC. Amino acid sequence: CASSFGRGISYEQYF.

V gene TRBV10-1 combines with J gene TRBJ2-1; 8 nucleotides line up with TRBD1. Germline values: CDR1 WNHNN, CDR2 SYGVQD (reference sequence). This CDR3 spans 15 amino acids. V trimming: 3 bases; J trimming: 2 bases; junction bases outside the gene matches: 3. CDR3 nucleotide sequence: TGCGCCAGCAGTGATGACAGGGGCCCCTACAATGAGCAGTTCTTC. It translates to CASSDDRGPYNEQFF.

The chain recombines TRBV11-1 with TRBJ1-1; D is uncertain. The length of the CDR3 is 13 residues. Per the germline V gene, CDR1 is SGHAT and CDR2 is FQDESV (reference sequence). Between the trimmed V and J ends, which lost 1 base and 0 bases, there was a span of 3 bases. The DNA for the CDR3 is TGTGCCAGCAGCTTAGAGTTGAACACTGAAGCTTTCTTT. It yields the protein CASSLELNTEAFF.

The chain has TRBV19 and TRBJ2-7; D may correspond to TRBD1 or TRBD2 (6 bases each). Trimming cost V 9 bases and J 4 bases, with 19 bases left between them. CDR3 length: 14 amino acids. CDR1 LNHDA and CDR2 SQIVND come from the germline V gene (reference sequence). CDR3 sequence: CASLLGGREYEQYF. The DNA of the CDR3 is TGTGCCAGCCTATTGGGGGGCCGTGAGTACGAGCAGTACTTC.

The V gene is TRBV19, the J gene TRBJ2-1, with 10 nucleotides matching TRBD2. Unmatched junction bases numbered 7, after V lost 1 base and J lost 7 bases. From germline, CDR1 is LNHDA and CDR2 SQIVND (reference sequence). The CDR3 extends over 16 amino acids. CDR3 DNA: TGTGCCAGTAGTATAGTTCCAGCGGGAGGGCCGAATGAGCAGTTCTTC. As protein: CASSIVPAGGPNEQFF. Full variable domain (remainder filled in from reference TRBV19 and TRBJ2-1): DGGITQSPKYLFRKEGQNVTLSCEQNLNHDAMYWYRQDPGQGLRLIYYSQIVNDFQKGDIAEGYSVSREKKESFPLTVTSAQKNPTAFYLCASSIVPAGGPNEQFFGPGTRLTVL.

This chain uses TRBV4-1 with TRBJ2-1, with a weak D call TRBD2 (5 bases). V was cut by 3 bases and J by 5 bases, with 17 bases left in between. The germline V gene encodes CDR1 MGHRA and CDR2 YSYEKL. The CDR3 runs to 16 residues. CDR3 coding DNA: TGCGCCAGCAGCCAGGGCGCGGGCCTACAAGACAATGAGCAGTTCTTC. It yields the protein CASSQGAGLQDNEQFF.

This chain uses TRBV7-9 with TRBJ2-1; 7 nucleotides agree with TRBD2. Germline V gene data show CDR1 as SEHNR and CDR2 as FQNEAQ (reference sequence). This CDR3 region has 11 residues. Trimming at V came to 10 bases and at J to 12 bases, leaving 9 bases not matched to a gene. Here the CDR3 DNA reads TGTGCCACCTACTTTGGCGGGGGGCAGTTCTTC. It yields the protein CATYFGGGQFF.

The chain is built from TRBV7-9 and TRBJ1-1; TRBD1 aligns across 11 bases. Losses at the gene ends were 5 bases for V and 4 bases for J; bases not matched to a gene: 12. This CDR3 spans 17 amino acids. Germline values: CDR1 SEHNR, CDR2 FQNEAQ (reference sequence). The CDR3 is CASSPPLPGQGVTEAFF. CDR3 bases: TGTGCCAGCAGCCCACCTCTACCGGGACAGGGGGTCACTGAAGCTTTCTTT.

This chain uses TRBV7-9 with TRBJ2-7; D remains ambiguous. Germline CDR1 reads SEHNR; CDR2 reads FQNEAQ (reference sequence). V was cut by 2 bases and J by 6 bases, with 5 bases left in between. This CDR3 region has 11 residues. CDR3 region: CASSLKSEQYF. For the CDR3, the DNA is TGTGCCAGCAGCTTAAAGAGCGAGCAGTACTTC.